This TCR beta chain was documented in a study of blood T cell repertoires in COVID-19. Study-wide background: COVID-19 samples collected from the United States, Italy and Spain covered acute and convalescent phases. Nucleic acid was either cDNA or gDNA, and it came from T cells, B-cell-depleted T cells, or PBMCs.

Per the authors' pipeline: Cell counts per sample came from amplifying reference gene primers. Using immunoSEQ multiplex PCR, the repertoire was profiled, and TCRdb retains in-frame clones only, with some absent. V, J and clone size derive from that table, while D and trimming were established from the DNA sequence. Among about 250,000 clones, around 80% were seen once, and the ten largest hold approximately 5.9%. The J segment lost 3 bases and the V segment lost 1 base, leaving 3 bases of the junction unmatched. This CDR3 comprises 15 residues. CDR1 and CDR2 from the germline V gene are SEHNR and FQNEAQ (reference sequence).

The chain is built from TRBV7-9 and TRBJ2-1; 7 nucleotides agree with TRBD1. This sequence originates from a man aged 80 or over with acute or convalescent COVID-19. The sequenced sample consisted of peripheral blood. The CDR3, as DNA: TGTGCCAGCAGCTTAGTGGGGACAGTCTACAATGAGCAGTTCTTC. Protein sequence: CASSLVGTVYNEQFF.